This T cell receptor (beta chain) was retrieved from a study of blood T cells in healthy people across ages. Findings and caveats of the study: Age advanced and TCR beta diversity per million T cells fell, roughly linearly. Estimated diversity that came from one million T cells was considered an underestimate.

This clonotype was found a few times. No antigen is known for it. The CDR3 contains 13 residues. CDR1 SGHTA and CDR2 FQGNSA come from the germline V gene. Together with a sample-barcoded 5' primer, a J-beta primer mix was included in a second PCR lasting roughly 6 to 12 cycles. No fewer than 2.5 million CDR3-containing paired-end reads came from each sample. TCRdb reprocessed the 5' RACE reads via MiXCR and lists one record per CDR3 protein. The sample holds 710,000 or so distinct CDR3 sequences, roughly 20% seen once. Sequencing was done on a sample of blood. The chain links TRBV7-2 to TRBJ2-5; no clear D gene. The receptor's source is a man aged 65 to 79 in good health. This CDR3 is CACGAAYQETQYF. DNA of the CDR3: TGTGCGTGTGGTGCCGCGTACCAAGAGACCCAGTACTTC.